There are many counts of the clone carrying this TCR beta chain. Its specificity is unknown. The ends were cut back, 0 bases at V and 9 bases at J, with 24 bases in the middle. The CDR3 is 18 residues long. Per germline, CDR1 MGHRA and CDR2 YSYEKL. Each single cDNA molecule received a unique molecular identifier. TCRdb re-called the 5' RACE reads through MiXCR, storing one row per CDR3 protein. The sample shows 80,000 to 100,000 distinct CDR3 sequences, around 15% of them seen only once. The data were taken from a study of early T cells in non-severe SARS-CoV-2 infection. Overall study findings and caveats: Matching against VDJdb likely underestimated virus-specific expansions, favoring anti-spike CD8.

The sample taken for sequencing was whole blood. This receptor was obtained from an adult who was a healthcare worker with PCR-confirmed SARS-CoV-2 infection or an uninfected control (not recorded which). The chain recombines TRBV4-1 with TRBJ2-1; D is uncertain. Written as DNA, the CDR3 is TGCGCCAGCAGCCAAGACCTACGGTCACCGGGTCTTAACAGTGAGCAGTTCTTC. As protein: CASSQDLRSPGLNSEQFF.